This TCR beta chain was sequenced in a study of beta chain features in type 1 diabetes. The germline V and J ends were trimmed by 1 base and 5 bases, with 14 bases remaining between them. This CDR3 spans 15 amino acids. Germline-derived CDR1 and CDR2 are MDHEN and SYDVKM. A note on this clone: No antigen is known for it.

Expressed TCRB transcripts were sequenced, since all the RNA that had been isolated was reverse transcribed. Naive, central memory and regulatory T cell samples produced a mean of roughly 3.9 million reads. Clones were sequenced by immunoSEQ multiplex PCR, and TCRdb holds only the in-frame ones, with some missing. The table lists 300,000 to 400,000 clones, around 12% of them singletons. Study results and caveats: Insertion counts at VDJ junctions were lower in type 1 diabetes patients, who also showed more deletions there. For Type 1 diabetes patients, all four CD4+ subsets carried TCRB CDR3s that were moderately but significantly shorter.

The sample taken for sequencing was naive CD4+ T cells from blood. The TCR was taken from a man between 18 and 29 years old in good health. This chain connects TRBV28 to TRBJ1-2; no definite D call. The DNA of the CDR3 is TGTGCCAGCAGTTTATTAACCCAGACTTCATATGGCTACACCTTC. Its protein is CASSLLTQTSYGYTF.